A selection of T cell receptor beta chains follows, all from one sample in a study of T cell repertoires in cytomegalovirus infection. TCRdb used MiXCR to reprocess the reads, holding one entry per CDR3 protein. The table includes some 400,000 distinct CDR3 sequences, under 40% detected once. The specimen sequenced was PBMCs. These receptors were taken from a human donor in good health (CMV status not recorded). Some clones in this sample may be carry-over from other donors' samples. Each CDR3 is given with its conserved first and last residue. D genes are given only for firm matches. Clone size is shown for a subset of rows, as once, few, many or a class of expanded clone.

J gene: TRBJ1-1; clone size: many; CDR3 length: 15; V gene: TRBV7-2; D gene: .; CDR3 protein: CASSLTAVEGTEAFF; CDR3 DNA: TGTGCCAGCAGCTTAACCGCAGTCGAGGGGACTGAAGCTTTCTTT
J gene: TRBJ1-3; clone size: .; CDR3 length: 17; V gene: TRBV7-9; D gene: .; CDR3 protein: CASSLEEEAASGNTIYF; CDR3 DNA: TGTGCCAGCAGCTTAGAGGAGGAGGCAGCCTCTGGAAACACCATATATTTT
J gene: TRBJ1-2; clone size: many; CDR3 length: 14; V gene: TRBV7-2; D gene: .; CDR3 protein: CASSPGSGERGYTF; CDR3 DNA: TGTGCCAGCAGCCCCGGGAGCGGTGAACGAGGCTACACCTTC
J gene: TRBJ2-7; clone size: few; CDR3 length: 14; V gene: TRBV19; D gene: .; CDR3 protein: CASGVSGRAYEQYF; CDR3 DNA: TGTGCCAGTGGGGTATCTGGAAGAGCCTACGAGCAGTACTTC
J gene: TRBJ1-2; clone size: few; CDR3 length: 19; V gene: TRBV7-8; D gene: TRBD1; CDR3 protein: CASSLALSWRTGQNYGYTF; CDR3 DNA: TGTGCCAGCAGCTTAGCTCTGTCTTGGCGGACAGGGCAAAACTATGGCTACACCTTC
J gene: TRBJ2-5; clone size: .; CDR3 length: 14; V gene: TRBV5-1; D gene: .; CDR3 protein: CASSPDGVGETQYF; CDR3 DNA: TGCGCCAGCAGTCCGGATGGAGTTGGGGAGACCCAGTACTTC
J gene: TRBJ2-5; clone size: once; CDR3 length: 15; V gene: TRBV12-3/TRBV12-4; D gene: .; CDR3 protein: CASSLVASEQETQYF; CDR3 DNA: TGTGCCAGCAGTTTAGTGGCCAGCGAACAAGAGACCCAGTACTTC
J gene: TRBJ2-1; clone size: many; CDR3 length: 15; V gene: TRBV7-9; D gene: .; CDR3 protein: CASSYRLSSYNEQFF; CDR3 DNA: TGTGCCAGCAGCTACCGCTTGAGCTCCTACAATGAGCAGTTCTTC
J gene: TRBJ1-2; clone size: .; CDR3 length: 14; V gene: TRBV11-2; D gene: .; CDR3 protein: CASSRAGGSYGYTF; CDR3 DNA: TGTGCCAGCAGCCGAGCGGGGGGAAGCTATGGCTACACCTTC
J gene: TRBJ2-3; clone size: many; CDR3 length: 15; V gene: TRBV7-8; D gene: .; CDR3 protein: CASSLATGSTDTQYF; CDR3 DNA: TGTGCCAGCAGCTTAGCGACGGGGAGCACAGATACGCAGTATTTT
J gene: TRBJ2-7; clone size: many; CDR3 length: 14; V gene: TRBV7-9; D gene: .; CDR3 protein: CASSSTGGNGEQYF; CDR3 DNA: TGTGCCAGCAGCTCAACCGGGGGCAACGGCGAGCAGTACTTC
J gene: TRBJ1-2; clone size: .; CDR3 length: 15; V gene: TRBV29-1; D gene: .; CDR3 protein: CSVEDPGIPNYGYTF; CDR3 DNA: TGCAGCGTTGAAGATCCGGGGATCCCTAACTATGGCTACACCTTC
J gene: TRBJ1-1; clone size: .; CDR3 length: 18; V gene: TRBV20-1; D gene: TRBD1; CDR3 protein: CSARKISGQGASGTEAFF; CDR3 DNA: TGCAGTGCTAGAAAAATTTCGGGACAGGGGGCTTCGGGCACTGAAGCTTTCTTT
J gene: TRBJ1-5; clone size: .; CDR3 length: 15; V gene: TRBV4-2; D gene: .; CDR3 protein: CASSQDELSNQPQHF; CDR3 DNA: TGTGCCAGCAGCCAAGATGAGCTGAGCAATCAGCCCCAGCATTTT
J gene: TRBJ1-1; clone size: .; CDR3 length: 14; V gene: TRBV4-2; D gene: .; CDR3 protein: CASSQVGLNTEAFF; CDR3 DNA: TGTGCCAGCAGCCAAGTGGGCCTGAACACTGAAGCTTTCTTT
J gene: TRBJ2-2; clone size: .; CDR3 length: 16; V gene: TRBV20-1; D gene: TRBD2; CDR3 protein: CSARDGASGDTGGLFF; CDR3 DNA: TGCAGTGCTAGAGATGGGGCTAGCGGAGACACCGGGGGGCTGTTTTTT
J gene: TRBJ1-3; clone size: many; CDR3 length: 15; V gene: TRBV28; D gene: .; CDR3 protein: CASRTDTISGNTIYF; CDR3 DNA: TGTGCCAGCAGGACGGACACCATCTCTGGAAACACCATATATTTT
J gene: TRBJ1-6; clone size: .; CDR3 length: 15; V gene: TRBV28; D gene: .; CDR3 protein: CASSPGPGGNSPLHF; CDR3 DNA: TGTGCCAGCAGTCCTGGGCCCGGCGGGAATTCACCCCTCCACTTT
J gene: TRBJ2-1; clone size: .; CDR3 length: 13; V gene: TRBV19; D gene: .; CDR3 protein: CASNSRTYNEQFF; CDR3 DNA: TGTGCCAGTAATAGTCGTACCTACAATGAGCAGTTCTTC
J gene: TRBJ2-7; clone size: once; CDR3 length: 11; V gene: TRBV11-2; D gene: .; CDR3 protein: CDNILGVRRHF; CDR3 DNA: TGTGACAACATCCTGGGGGTCCGGCGCCACTTC
J gene: TRBJ2-5; clone size: .; CDR3 length: 14; V gene: TRBV6-1; D gene: TRBD2; CDR3 protein: CASRGLAVQDTQYF; CDR3 DNA: TGTGCCAGCAGGGGACTAGCGGTGCAAGATACCCAGTACTTC
J gene: TRBJ2-1; clone size: few; CDR3 length: 17; V gene: TRBV7-9; D gene: TRBD1; CDR3 protein: CASSLNEGATSYNEQFF; CDR3 DNA: TGTGCCAGCAGCTTAAATGAGGGGGCGACTTCCTACAATGAGCAGTTCTTC
J gene: TRBJ2-1; clone size: once; CDR3 length: 16; V gene: TRBV20-1; D gene: TRBD2; CDR3 protein: CSAREGGGGGRREQFF; CDR3 DNA: TGCAGTGCTAGAGAGGGCGGCGGGGGGGGGAGGAGGGAGCAGTTCTTC
J gene: TRBJ2-2; clone size: many; CDR3 length: 14; V gene: TRBV7-2; D gene: .; CDR3 protein: CASSLGRTTGELFF; CDR3 DNA: TGTGCCAGCAGCTTAGGTCGGACCACCGGGGAGCTGTTTTTT
J gene: TRBJ1-2; clone size: .; CDR3 length: 17; V gene: TRBV4-2; D gene: TRBD1; CDR3 protein: CASSQEGRGQGSYGYTF; CDR3 DNA: TGTGCCAGCAGCCAAGAGGGTAGGGGACAGGGAAGCTATGGCTACACCTTC
J gene: TRBJ2-3; clone size: many; CDR3 length: 15; V gene: TRBV7-2; D gene: .; CDR3 protein: CASSFGGISTDTQYF; CDR3 DNA: TGTGCCAGCAGCTTCGGGGGCATTAGCACAGATACGCAGTATTTT
J gene: TRBJ1-5; clone size: .; CDR3 length: 14; V gene: TRBV2; D gene: .; CDR3 protein: CASNPRSSNQPQHF; CDR3 DNA: TGTGCCAGCAACCCGAGATCTAGCAATCAGCCCCAGCATTTT
J gene: TRBJ2-5; clone size: few; CDR3 length: 16; V gene: TRBV12-3/TRBV12-4; D gene: .; CDR3 protein: CASSTSDRGFGETQYF; CDR3 DNA: .
J gene: TRBJ2-5; clone size: .; CDR3 length: 14; V gene: TRBV11-2; D gene: TRBD2; CDR3 protein: CASSVPGLAETQYF; CDR3 DNA: TGTGCCAGCAGCGTCCCGGGACTAGCAGAGACCCAGTACTTC
J gene: TRBJ2-7; clone size: many; CDR3 length: 14; V gene: TRBV7-2; D gene: .; CDR3 protein: CASTRPGRPNEQYF; CDR3 DNA: TGTGCCAGCACCCGCCCGGGACGGCCCAACGAGCAGTACTTC
J gene: TRBJ2-7; clone size: many; CDR3 length: 13; V gene: TRBV11-1; D gene: .; CDR3 protein: CASSPVWENEQYF; CDR3 DNA: TGTGCCAGCAGCCCGGTGTGGGAGAACGAGCAGTACTTC
J gene: TRBJ2-3; clone size: few; CDR3 length: 13; V gene: TRBV29-1; D gene: TRBD1; CDR3 protein: CSVRTGRKDTQYF; CDR3 DNA: TGCAGCGTTAGGACAGGGCGGAAAGATACGCAGTATTTT
J gene: TRBJ1-2; clone size: .; CDR3 length: 15; V gene: TRBV5-4; D gene: .; CDR3 protein: CASSLSHRANYGYTF; CDR3 DNA: TGTGCCAGCAGCTTGAGTCACCGTGCTAACTATGGCTACACCTTC
J gene: TRBJ1-6; clone size: few; CDR3 length: 13; V gene: TRBV14; D gene: .; CDR3 protein: CASSQDLGSPLHF; CDR3 DNA: TGTGCCAGCAGCCAAGATCTGGGATCACCCCTCCACTTT
J gene: TRBJ1-1; clone size: few; CDR3 length: 14; V gene: TRBV14; D gene: TRBD1; CDR3 protein: CASSPSRGFTEAFF; CDR3 DNA: TGTGCCAGCAGCCCTTCCAGGGGGTTCACTGAAGCTTTCTTT
J gene: TRBJ2-1; clone size: .; CDR3 length: 14; V gene: TRBV7-9; D gene: .; CDR3 protein: CASSPEGLPYEQFF; CDR3 DNA: TGTGCCAGCAGCCCCGAGGGGTTACCCTATGAGCAGTTCTTC
J gene: TRBJ2-2; clone size: many; CDR3 length: 14; V gene: TRBV7-2; D gene: TRBD2; CDR3 protein: CASPLAGGVGELFF; CDR3 DNA: TGTGCCAGCCCCCTGGCGGGGGGTGTCGGGGAGCTGTTTTTT
J gene: TRBJ2-7; clone size: .; CDR3 length: 14; V gene: TRBV29-1; D gene: TRBD1; CDR3 protein: CSVALQGRTYEQYF; CDR3 DNA: TGCAGCGTTGCCCTACAGGGGCGGACCTACGAGCAGTACTTC
J gene: TRBJ2-7; clone size: many; CDR3 length: 12; V gene: TRBV12-3/TRBV12-4; D gene: .; CDR3 protein: CASSPPGYEQYF; CDR3 DNA: TGTGCCAGCAGCCCCCCGGGTTACGAGCAGTACTTC
J gene: TRBJ2-1; clone size: few; CDR3 length: 17; V gene: TRBV11-1; D gene: TRBD2; CDR3 protein: CASSLAQTSGSYNEQFF; CDR3 DNA: TGTGCCAGCAGCTTAGCGCAGACTAGCGGGTCCTACAATGAGCAGTTCTTC
J gene: TRBJ2-7; clone size: once; CDR3 length: 13; V gene: TRBV20-1; D gene: .; CDR3 protein: CSASNQGPYEQYF; CDR3 DNA: TGCAGTGCTAGCAACCAGGGCCCCTACGAGCAGTACTTC
J gene: TRBJ2-7; clone size: .; CDR3 length: 13; V gene: TRBV7-2; D gene: .; CDR3 protein: CASSWGLTYEQYF; CDR3 DNA: TGTGCCAGCAGCTGGGGACTGACCTACGAGCAGTACTTC
J gene: TRBJ2-6; clone size: many; CDR3 length: 18; V gene: TRBV7-2; D gene: .; CDR3 protein: CASSLIGGINSGANVLTF; CDR3 DNA: TGTGCCAGCAGCTTAATTGGGGGTATCAACTCTGGGGCCAACGTCCTGACTTTC
J gene: TRBJ2-1; clone size: .; CDR3 length: 16; V gene: TRBV7-9; D gene: .; CDR3 protein: CASSSTLQGSYNEQFF; CDR3 DNA: TGTGCCAGCAGCTCAACATTACAGGGCTCCTACAATGAGCAGTTCTTC
J gene: TRBJ1-6; clone size: few; CDR3 length: 13; V gene: TRBV7-9; D gene: .; CDR3 protein: CASSPREYSPLHF; CDR3 DNA: TGTGCCAGCAGCCCCCGGGAGTATTCACCCCTCCACTTT
J gene: TRBJ1-1; clone size: .; CDR3 length: 12; V gene: TRBV5-3; D gene: TRBD1; CDR3 protein: CASSAGTDEAFF; CDR3 DNA: TGTGCCAGCAGCGCAGGGACAGATGAAGCTTTCTTT
J gene: TRBJ2-3; clone size: few; CDR3 length: 16; V gene: TRBV20-1; D gene: TRBD2; CDR3 protein: CSARSQSGGPTNTQYF; CDR3 DNA: TGCAGTGCTAGATCCCAAAGCGGGGGGCCTACAAATACGCAGTATTTT
J gene: TRBJ2-7; clone size: .; CDR3 length: 14; V gene: TRBV5-4; D gene: TRBD2; CDR3 protein: CASSFGLAGVEQYF; CDR3 DNA: TGTGCCAGCAGCTTCGGGTTAGCGGGGGTCGAGCAGTACTTC
J gene: TRBJ2-5; clone size: .; CDR3 length: 11; V gene: TRBV10-3; D gene: .; CDR3 protein: CAISRKETQYF; CDR3 DNA: TGTGCCATCAGCAGGAAGGAGACCCAGTACTTC
J gene: TRBJ1-4; clone size: .; CDR3 length: 12; V gene: TRBV19; D gene: .; CDR3 protein: CASRTAKEKLFF; CDR3 DNA: TGTGCCAGCAGGACAGCCAAGGAAAAACTGTTTTTT
J gene: TRBJ1-4; clone size: .; CDR3 length: 13; V gene: TRBV5-4; D gene: .; CDR3 protein: CASSTRGREKLFF; CDR3 DNA: TGTGCCAGCAGCACCAGAGGGCGGGAAAAACTGTTTTTT
J gene: TRBJ2-5; clone size: .; CDR3 length: 17; V gene: TRBV7-8; D gene: .; CDR3 protein: CARSWRWGDRDQETQYF; CDR3 DNA: TGTGCCAGAAGTTGGAGGTGGGGCGATCGGGACCAAGAGACCCAGTACTTC
J gene: TRBJ2-7; clone size: few; CDR3 length: 14; V gene: TRBV4-1; D gene: TRBD1; CDR3 protein: CASSKGDRTYEQYF; CDR3 DNA: TGCGCCAGCAGCAAAGGGGACAGAACCTACGAGCAGTACTTC
J gene: TRBJ1-1; clone size: .; CDR3 length: 16; V gene: TRBV19; D gene: .; CDR3 protein: CATVGPGTLSNTEAFF; CDR3 DNA: TGTGCCACCGTCGGTCCCGGGACCTTATCGAACACTGAAGCTTTCTTT
J gene: TRBJ1-1; clone size: .; CDR3 length: 11; V gene: TRBV2; D gene: .; CDR3 protein: CASSEADEAFF; CDR3 DNA: TGTGCCAGCAGTGAAGCAGATGAAGCTTTCTTT